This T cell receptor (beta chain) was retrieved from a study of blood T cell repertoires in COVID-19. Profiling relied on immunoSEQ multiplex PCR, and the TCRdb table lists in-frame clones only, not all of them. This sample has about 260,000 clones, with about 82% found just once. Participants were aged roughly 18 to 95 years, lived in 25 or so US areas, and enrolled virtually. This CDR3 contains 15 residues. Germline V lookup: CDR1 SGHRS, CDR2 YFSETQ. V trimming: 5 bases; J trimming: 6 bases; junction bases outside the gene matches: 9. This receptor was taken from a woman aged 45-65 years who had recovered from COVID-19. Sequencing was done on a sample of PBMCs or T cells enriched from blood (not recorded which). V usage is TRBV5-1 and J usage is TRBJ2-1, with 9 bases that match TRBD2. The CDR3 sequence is CASRASGTNVNEQFF. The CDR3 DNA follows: TGCGCCAGCAGGGCTAGCGGGACGAATGTCAATGAGCAGTTCTTC.